These 31 T cell receptor beta chains share one sample of origin, sequenced in a study of blood T cell repertoires in COVID-19. Assay: immunoSEQ multiplex PCR; the TCRdb copy retains only in-frame clones and omits some. This table has some 150,000 clones, approximately 80% appearing once. Material: peripheral blood. The origin of the receptors is a woman older than 75 in a cohort sampled during active or convalescent COVID-19.

V gene TRBV11-2 combines with J gene TRBJ2-1, with D perhaps matching TRBD2 (6 bases). The CDR3 runs to 14 residues. From germline, CDR1 is SGHAT and CDR2 FQNNGV. Trimming shortened V by 5 bases and J by 10 bases, and 18 bases separated the two germline ends. CDR3 sequence: CASSAQTRAGEQFF. The CDR3 DNA reads as TGTGCCAGCAGCGCCCAGACCCGTGCGGGGGAGCAGTTCTTC.

This chain connects TRBV9 to TRBJ1-1; 8 nucleotides align to TRBD1. The ends lost 4 bases at V and 4 bases at J; junction bases unmatched: 9. From germline, CDR1 is SGDLS and CDR2 YYNGEE. The CDR3 loop spans 15 amino acids. CDR3 coding DNA: TGTGCCAGCAGCTTAACCGGGACAGGTAGCACTGAAGCTTTCTTT. This gives the protein CASSLTGTGSTEAFF. Drawing the rest from reference TRBV9 and TRBJ1-1, the complete variable domain is DSGVTQTPKHLITATGQRVTLRCSPRSGDLSVYWYQQSLDQGLQFLIQYYNGEERAKGNILERFSAQQFPDLHSELNLSSLELGDSALYFCASSLTGTGSTEAFFGQGTRLTVV.

The chain is built from TRBV5-5 and TRBJ2-7; TRBD1 matches 9 bases. The CDR3 has 15 amino acids. In germline, CDR1 is SGHKS, CDR2 YYEKEE (reference sequence). J gave up 3 bases and V 1 base, and 5 bases lay outside the gene matches. The CDR3 sequence: CASSLTGGAGYEQYF. The CDR3 coding sequence is TGTGCCAGCAGCTTGACAGGGGGCGCCGGCTACGAGCAGTACTTC.

The V gene is TRBV30, the J gene TRBJ1-2, with D maybe TRBD1 (5 bases). From germline, CDR1 is GTSNPN and CDR2 SVGIG (reference sequence). This CDR3 region has 12 residues. V shed 3 bases and J shed 4 bases, with 9 bases lying between them. The CDR3 sequence is CAWSWQGYGYTF. CDR3 in DNA: TGTGCCTGGAGCTGGCAGGGCTATGGCTACACCTTC.

V usage is TRBV5-1 and J usage is TRBJ2-1, with 10 bases matching TRBD2. In germline, CDR1 is SGHRS, CDR2 YFSETQ. The V and J ends lost 0 bases and 12 bases, in that order; junction bases with no gene match: 9. CDR3 length equals 15 residues. The CDR3 DNA is TGCGCCAGCAGCTTGGATAGCGGGGGGCCGCGACGGCAGTTCTTC. Translation gives CASSLDSGGPRRQFF. Combining the CDR3 with reference TRBV5-1 and TRBJ2-1 gives the whole variable domain KAGVTQTPRYLIKTRGQQVTLSCSPISGHRSVSWYQQTPGQGLQFLFEYFSETQRNKGNFPGRFSGRQFSNSRSEMNVSTLELGDSALYLCASSLDSGGPRRQFFGPGTRLTVL.

The chain recombines TRBV11-2 with TRBJ2-1; D possibly corresponds to TRBD1 (6 bases). V lost 1 base and J lost 7, with 11 bases in between. The CDR3 is made up of 14 amino acids. The V gene's germline CDR1 is SGHAT and CDR2 FQNNGV. CDR3: CASSLGQVGNEQFF. The CDR3 DNA reads as TGTGCCAGCAGCTTAGGACAGGTGGGGAATGAGCAGTTCTTC.

The chain links TRBV4-2 to TRBJ2-5; 8 bases line up with TRBD2. CDR1 and CDR2 from the germline V gene are LGHNA and YNFKEQ. Trimming removed 0 bases from V and 5 bases from J; junction bases left unmatched: 2. This CDR3 is built from 14 residues. CDR3 nucleotides: TGTGCCAGCAGCCAAGATGAGCGGGGGGAGACCCAGTACTTC. It translates to CASSQDERGETQYF.

The CDR3 protein is CASSGDNYNEQFF. Here the CDR3 DNA reads TGTGCCAGCAGTGGGGACAACTACAATGAGCAGTTCTTC. This sequence joins TRBV2 and TRBJ2-1; D possibly corresponds to TRBD1 (6 bases). Germline CDR1 and CDR2: SNHLY and FYNNEI. V was clipped by 4 bases and J by 3 bases, with 7 bases between them. The length of the CDR3 is 13 residues.

This clone is a singleton in its sample. The chain carries TRBV5-5 and TRBJ2-5; tentative D call: TRBD2 (5 bases). In germline, CDR1 is SGHKS, CDR2 YYEKEE (reference sequence). This CDR3 region has 15 residues. Trimming pared 2 bases from V and 4 bases from J, leaving 15 bases between. DNA for the CDR3: TGTGCCAGCAGCTTTGGGGTAGGAGGAGGAGAGACCCAGTACTTC. Encoded protein: CASSFGVGGGETQYF.

The chain links TRBV3-1 (or the pseudogene TRBV3-2) to TRBJ2-3, with 11 bases matching TRBD1. Per the germline V gene, CDR1 is LGHDT and CDR2 is YNNKEL (reference sequence). The CDR3 is 13 amino acids. The ends lost 8 bases at V and 7 bases at J; junction bases unmatched: 5. DNA of the CDR3: TGTGCCAGCTCGGACAGGGGGCAAAATACGCAGTATTTT. The encoded protein is CASSDRGQNTQYF.

For the CDR3, the DNA is TGTGCCAGTAGCCAAACAGGGACAGGGTATGCCACTGAAGCTTTCTTT. Its protein product is CASSQTGTGYATEAFF. The rearrangement links TRBV19 to TRBJ1-1; 9 positions agree with TRBD1. The V gene end was trimmed by 6 bases and the J gene end by 4 bases; junction bases not matched to a gene: 12. The germline V gene encodes CDR1 LNHDA and CDR2 SQIVND (reference sequence). This CDR3 has 16 residues.

The chain joins TRBV7-3 to TRBJ2-1; 8 bases agree with TRBD2. Trimming removed 5 bases from V and 15 bases from J; junction bases left unmatched: 9. The CDR3 spans 12 residues. The germline gives CDR1 SGHTA, CDR2 FQGTGA. The CDR3 is CASSGHGLALFF. CDR3 nucleotides: TGTGCCAGCAGCGGACACGGACTAGCCCTGTTCTTC. Filled out from reference TRBV7-3 and TRBJ2-1, the complete variable domain reads GAGVSQTPSNKVTEKGKYVELRCDPISGHTALYWYRQSLGQGPEFLIYFQGTGAADDSGLPNDRFFAVRPEGSVSTLKIQRTERGDSAVYLCASSGHGLALFFGPGTRLTVL.

The chain carries TRBV19 and TRBJ1-2; tentative D call: TRBD1 (6 bases). The CDR3 has 14 residues. CDR1 is LNHDA, CDR2 SQIVND, per germline (reference sequence). The V and J ends lost 3 bases and 5 bases respectively, with 13 bases between them. CDR3 loop: CASSIQQGVYGYTF. CDR3 sequence (DNA): TGTGCCAGTAGTATCCAACAGGGAGTATATGGCTACACCTTC.

This clone was counted a few times. This rearrangement joins TRBV5-6 to TRBJ1-6, with 10 bases that match TRBD1. Trimming at V came to 4 bases and at J to 9 bases, leaving 7 bases not matched to a gene. Germline V lookup: CDR1 SGHDT, CDR2 YYEEEE. The CDR3 is 15 amino acids. For the CDR3, the DNA is TGTGCCAGCAGCGCGGGGACAGGGGTGATTTCACCCCTCCACTTT. As protein: CASSAGTGVISPLHF. Filled out from reference TRBV5-6 and TRBJ1-6, the complete variable domain reads DAGVTQSPTHLIKTRGQQVTLRCSPKSGHDTVSWYQQALGQGPQFIFQYYEEEERQRGNFPDRFSGHQFPNYSSELNVNALLLGDSALYLCASSAGTGVISPLHFGNGTRLTVT.

The chain has TRBV6-2 or TRBV6-3 and TRBJ1-6, with D possibly matching TRBD1 (5 bases). Per germline, CDR1 MNHEY and CDR2 SVGEGT. The germline V and J ends were trimmed by 5 bases and 7 bases, with 12 bases remaining between them. CDR3 length: 14 residues. CDR3: CASSGRGRNSPLHF. As DNA, the CDR3 is TGTGCCAGCAGTGGGCGGGGCAGGAATTCACCCCTCCACTTT.

The chain employs TRBV2 and TRBJ1-5; 8 bases are shared with TRBD1. The CDR3 runs 14 residues. Germline CDR1 reads SNHLY; CDR2 reads FYNNEI. V trimming: 1 base; J trimming: 6 bases; junction bases outside the gene matches: 2. The chain's CDR3 is CASSEGQGFQPQHF. The CDR3 DNA reads TGTGCCAGCAGTGAAGGACAGGGGTTTCAGCCCCAGCATTTT.

The chain uses TRBV7-2 and TRBJ2-3; TRBD2 matches 7 bases. Looked up from germline, CDR1 is SGHTA and CDR2 is FQGNSA. J was trimmed by 1 base and V by 6 bases; bases with no gene match: 10. The CDR3 has 16 amino acids. The CDR3 nucleotides read TGTGCCAGCAGACCCAGCGGGACTTCTCGCACAGATACGCAGTATTTT. The encoded protein is CASRPSGTSRTDTQYF. The full variable domain, completed using reference TRBV7-2 and TRBJ2-3, is GAGVSQSPSNKVTEKGKDVELRCDPISGHTALYWYRQSLGQGLEFLIYFQGNSAPDKSGLPSDRFSAERTGGSVSTLTIQRTQQEDSAVYLCASRPSGTSRTDTQYFGPGTRLTVL.

The chain employs TRBV29-1 and TRBJ1-1; D not certain. The V end was cut by 2 bases, the J end by 1 base, with 8 bases between. This CDR3 is built from 13 residues. CDR1 is SQVTM and CDR2 is ANQGSEA in the germline V gene. CDR3 protein: CSVELAENTEAFF. In DNA, the CDR3 is TGCAGCGTTGAATTGGCCGAGAACACTGAAGCTTTCTTT.

In this sample, this clone turned up once. This rearrangement joins TRBV7-2 to TRBJ2-5, with D possibly matching TRBD1 (6 bases). The CDR3 covers 15 residues. Trimming left V 0 bases short and J 5 bases short, with 13 bases between. The germline V gene has CDR1 SGHTA and CDR2 FQGNSA. This chain's CDR3 is CASSLAGARGETQYF. The CDR3 coding sequence is TGTGCCAGCAGCTTAGCTGGCGCGAGGGGGGAGACCCAGTACTTC.

The chain joins TRBV28 to TRBJ1-5; maybe TRBD1 (5 bases). With 4 bases removed from V and 3 bases from J, the gap between germline ends came to 7 bases. This CDR3 spans 13 amino acids. Per the germline V gene, CDR1 is MDHEN and CDR2 is SYDVKM. The chain's CDR3 is CASSSGINQPQHF. The CDR3 coding sequence is TGTGCCAGCAGTTCAGGGATCAATCAGCCCCAGCATTTT.

The chain employs TRBV6-5 and TRBJ2-3; D gene unclear. The V end was cut by 0 bases, the J end by 2 bases, with 9 bases between. Germline CDR1 and CDR2: MNHEY and SVGAGI. This CDR3 is built from 15 residues. The CDR3 spells CASSYSVVSTDTQYF. CDR3 in DNA: TGTGCCAGCAGTTACTCGGTAGTGTCCACAGATACGCAGTATTTT.

The chain is built from TRBV7-9 and TRBJ1-4, with D perhaps TRBD1 (5 bases). Per the germline V gene, CDR1 is SEHNR and CDR2 is FQNEAQ (reference sequence). The CDR3 runs 13 residues. V shed 1 base and J shed 5 bases, with 5 bases lying between them. DNA of the CDR3: TGTGCCAGCAGCTTAGGGACAAATGAAAAACTGTTTTTT. The encoded protein is CASSLGTNEKLFF.

This clone came up once. The rearrangement uses TRBV5-4 and TRBJ2-1; no clear D. Germline assignment: CDR1 SGHNT and CDR2 YYREEE (reference sequence). The CDR3 length is 14 residues. V was cut by 4 bases and J by 1 base, with 9 bases left in between. CDR3 DNA: TGTGCCAGCAGCCGAACCGGGTCCTACAATGAGCAGTTCTTC. This codes for CASSRTGSYNEQFF.

The chain carries TRBV6-6 and TRBJ2-1; D may be TRBD1 (5 bases). Germline assignment: CDR1 MNHNY and CDR2 SVGAGI (reference sequence). This CDR3 has 14 amino acids. V shed 0 bases and J shed 4 bases, with 7 bases lying between them. The CDR3 DNA reads TGTGCCAGCAGTTACTCGGGGCGGTACAATGAGCAGTTCTTC. This sequence encodes CASSYSGRYNEQFF.

This chain connects TRBV6-5 to TRBJ2-3, with a possible D match to TRBD1 (6 bases). CDR1 MNHEY and CDR2 SVGAGI come from the germline V gene. Trimming took 8 bases from V and 3 from J, leaving 12 bases between them. The CDR3 has 13 residues. CDR3 in amino acids: CASRERGTDTQYF. CDR3 bases: TGTGCCAGCCGCGAAAGGGGGACAGATACGCAGTATTTT.

This chain connects TRBV6-4 to TRBJ2-3; 7 bases are a match to TRBD1. Germline CDR1 reads MRHNA; CDR2 reads SNTAGT. The V and J ends lost 5 bases and 5 bases, in that order; junction bases with no gene match: 13. This CDR3 contains 16 residues. DNA of the CDR3: TGTGCCAGCAGTATCTCCCGGACAGGAAAGGGAGATACGCAGTATTTT. It specifies CASSISRTGKGDTQYF.

The V and J genes are TRBV10-3 and TRBJ2-7; D call uncertain. CDR1 and CDR2 (germline): ENHRY, SYGVKD. The CDR3 is 15 residues long. V lost 5 bases to trimming and J lost 3 bases, with 17 bases between them. The CDR3 region is CAISSGSGEGYEQYF. The DNA for the CDR3 is TGTGCCATCAGTAGTGGGTCCGGAGAAGGCTACGAGCAGTACTTC.

The chain combines TRBV6-6 with TRBJ2-1; D is ambiguous. V lost 4 bases to trimming and J lost 6 bases, with 10 bases between them. The germline V gene encodes CDR1 MNHNY and CDR2 SVGAGI (reference sequence). There are 13 residues in the CDR3. CDR3 protein: CASSSLPVNEQFF. In DNA, the CDR3 is TGTGCCAGCAGTTCCTTACCAGTCAATGAGCAGTTCTTC.

The chain recombines TRBV25-1 with TRBJ1-5, with 11 bases matching TRBD1. The V gene's germline CDR1 is MGHDK and CDR2 SYGVNS. The CDR3 is 15 residues long. V lost 4 bases, J lost 5 bases, and 4 bases stayed unmatched. The CDR3 nucleotides read TGTGCCAGCAGTGCTAGGGACAGGGGGGATCAGCCCCAGCATTTT. It yields the protein CASSARDRGDQPQHF.

This sequence joins TRBV9 and TRBJ2-3; no reliable D call. Between the trimmed V and J ends, which lost 0 bases and 2 bases, there was a span of 7 bases. Germline CDR1 is SGDLS and CDR2 is YYNGEE. CDR3 size: 14 residues. The CDR3 DNA reads TGTGCCAGCAGCGTAGCTTCCTACACAGATACGCAGTATTTT. Protein: CASSVASYTDTQYF.

CDR3 region: CASSLTSGNHGQYF. The DNA for the CDR3 is TGTGCCAGCTCATTGACTAGCGGGAACCACGGGCAGTATTTT. The chain links TRBV18 to TRBJ2-3, with 11 positions matching TRBD2. V gave up 5 bases and J gave up 11 bases; unmatched junction bases: 9. The germline V gene has CDR1 KGHSH and CDR2 LQKENI. CDR3 length: 14 amino acids.